A single sample gave rise to the 7 T cell receptor beta chains below, sequenced in a study of blood T cell repertoires in COVID-19. TCRdb's table, derived via immunoSEQ multiplex PCR, lists solely in-frame clones and lacks some. This table has some 140,000 clones, around 78% appearing once. The sample consisted of peripheral blood. Receptors were obtained from an elderly man with acute or convalescent COVID-19.

The chain uses TRBV6-2 or TRBV6-3 and TRBJ2-1, with a weak D call TRBD2 (6 bases). V was clipped by 2 bases and J by 9 bases, with 14 bases between them. Germline V gives CDR1 MNHEY, CDR2 SVGEGT. CDR3 size: 14 residues. The CDR3 DNA is TGTGCCAGCAGTTACGTTACTAGCTGGGGTGAGCAGTTCTTC. Its translation is CASSYVTSWGEQFF.

The V call is TRBV29-1, the J call TRBJ2-5; TRBD1 matches at 7 bases. V gave up 4 bases and J gave up 2 bases; unmatched junction bases: 7. The CDR3 is 14 residues long. The germline V gene encodes CDR1 SQVTM and CDR2 ANQGSEA. The CDR3 bases are TGCAGCGTTGCGACAGGGAGTAGGCAAGAGACCCAGTACTTC. This translates into CSVATGSRQETQYF. Drawing the rest from reference TRBV29-1 and TRBJ2-5, the complete variable domain is SAVISQKPSRDICQRGTSLTIQCQVDSQVTMMFWYRQQPGQSLTLIATANQGSEATYESGFVIDKFPISRPNLTFSTLTVSNMSPEDSSIYLCSVATGSRQETQYFGPGTRLLVL.

This chain links TRBV18 with TRBJ1-4, with a tentative D call TRBD1 (5 bases). This CDR3 is 16 amino acids long. Germline CDR1 reads KGHSH; CDR2 reads LQKENI. Trimming left V 1 base short and J 6 bases short, with 15 bases between. The CDR3 coding sequence is TGTGCCAGCTCACCACGGGGCCAGGGCGGTGATGAAAAACTGTTTTTT. Protein: CASSPRGQGGDEKLFF.

The chain employs TRBV28 and TRBJ1-2; possibly TRBD1 for D (6 bases). The CDR3 extends over 15 amino acids. Germline assignment: CDR1 MDHEN and CDR2 SYDVKM. Trimming left V 4 bases short and J 3 bases short, with 15 bases between. The CDR3 DNA reads TGTGCCAGCAGTTCAGTAGGACAGTTGGACTATGGCTACACCTTC. Amino acids: CASSSVGQLDYGYTF.

In this sample, this clone turned up a few times. The chain recombines TRBV28 with TRBJ1-2; 11 bases are a match to TRBD1. There are 14 residues in the CDR3. Per germline, CDR1 MDHEN and CDR2 SYDVKM. The V gene end was trimmed by 3 bases and the J gene end by 7 bases; junction bases not matched to a gene: 4. The CDR3 protein is CASSLGQGVGGYTF. CDR3 nucleotide sequence: TGTGCCAGCAGTTTGGGACAGGGGGTGGGTGGCTACACCTTC.

The CDR3 DNA reads as TGTGCCACCAGTGATCCCGAGGCGGGCGGGGTC. Translation gives CATSDPEAGGV. The genes are TRBV24-1 and TRBJ2-7, with D maybe TRBD2 (5 bases). Germline CDR1 KGHDR, CDR2 SFDVKD. The CDR3 consists of 11 residues.

The chain employs TRBV19 and TRBJ2-7; possible D gene TRBD2, 6 bases. Trimming took off 5 bases at V and 3 bases at J, with 14 bases between the two ends. The CDR3 totals 14 residues. Germline CDR1 LNHDA, CDR2 SQIVND (reference sequence). CDR3 in amino acids: CASSFGGGDYEQYF. The CDR3 DNA reads as TGTGCCAGTAGTTTTGGTGGAGGGGACTACGAGCAGTACTTC.